A single sample is the source of the 22 T cell receptor beta chains below, sequenced in a study of blood T cell repertoires in COVID-19. The method was immunoSEQ multiplex PCR; TCRdb's version includes in-frame clones alone and lacks a portion of them. In the table there are a few hundred thousand clones, roughly 87% of which are singletons. Specimen: peripheral blood. The receptors were gathered from a man aged 50 to 60 with active or convalescent COVID-19.

This clone was counted only a few times. The chain employs TRBV6-5 and TRBJ1-2; the D gene is possibly TRBD1 (5 bases). The CDR3 runs 12 residues. Trimming stripped 11 bases from V and 7 bases from J, with 17 bases between. Germline-derived CDR1 and CDR2 are MNHEY and SVGAGI. The CDR3 DNA follows: TGTGCCGCGGGGACGGGGGAACCTGGCTACACCTTC. Amino acids: CAAGTGEPGYTF.

The V and J genes are TRBV20-1 and TRBJ1-2, with D possibly matching TRBD1 (5 bases). V lost 3 bases to trimming and J lost 8 bases, with 16 bases between them. The CDR3 covers 13 residues. Germline V gene sequence: CDR1 DFQATT, CDR2 SNEGSKA (reference sequence). The CDR3 DNA reads TGCAGTGCTAGTCCTCGACAGCTTCTGGGCTACACCTTC. Protein sequence: CSASPRQLLGYTF.

This sequence joins TRBV6-2 or TRBV6-3 and TRBJ2-1; 9 bases are shared with TRBD2. V lost 5 bases to trimming and J lost 7 bases; unmatched junction nucleotides: 6. There are 14 residues in the CDR3. Germline loops: CDR1 MNHEY, CDR2 SVGEGT. The chain's CDR3 is CASSAPSGANEQFF. The CDR3 DNA is TGTGCCAGCAGTGCCCCTAGCGGGGCAAATGAGCAGTTCTTC.

The CDR3 nucleotides read TGTGCCAGCACCTTTGGGGACAGGGCCACCGGGGAGCTGTTTTTT. Its translation: CASTFGDRATGELFF. The chain employs TRBV5-5 and TRBJ2-2, with TRBD1 identical over 9 bases. Looked up from germline, CDR1 is SGHKS and CDR2 is YYEKEE (reference sequence). J gave up 4 bases and V 6 bases, and 7 bases lay outside the gene matches. The CDR3 loop spans 15 amino acids.

J is TRBJ2-3 and V is TRBV6-1; 13 bases agree with TRBD2. There are 17 residues in the CDR3. V gave up 8 bases and J gave up 1 base; unmatched junction bases: 9. From germline, CDR1 is MNHNS and CDR2 SASEGT. This CDR3 is CASRAGTSGIGTDTQYF. In DNA, the CDR3 is TGTGCCAGCCGTGCCGGGACTAGCGGGATCGGCACAGATACGCAGTATTTT.

V and J are TRBV2 and TRBJ2-1; possibly TRBD2 for D (6 bases). V was clipped by 8 bases and J by 9 bases, with 11 bases between them. The CDR3 is 11 amino acids. CDR1 is SNHLY, CDR2 FYNNEI, per germline. The CDR3 here is CASQLSGEQFF. The CDR3 coding sequence is TGTGCCAGCCAACTTAGCGGTGAGCAGTTCTTC.

V and J are TRBV2 and TRBJ2-3, with TRBD2 matching 11 bases. The J segment lost 9 bases and the V segment lost 4 bases, leaving 9 bases of the junction unmatched. Germline lookup yields CDR1 SNHLY and CDR2 FYNNEI. The CDR3 is made up of 15 amino acids. In DNA, the CDR3 is TGTGCCAGCAGTGTATTAGCGGGGGGGCTCGAGACGCAGTATTTT. Translation gives CASSVLAGGLETQYF.

V and J are TRBV28 and TRBJ1-4; 8 nucleotides match TRBD1. CDR3 length: 15 residues. After removal of 7 bases from V and 4 bases from J, the junction contained 8 bases not matched to a gene. Per germline, CDR1 MDHEN and CDR2 SYDVKM. CDR3 in DNA: TGTGCCAGCACCTTAGGGGGACAGGTTAATGAAAAACTGTTTTTT. It yields the protein CASTLGGQVNEKLFF.

The rearrangement links TRBV7-2 to TRBJ1-2, with D possibly TRBD1 on 5 matching bases. Germline V gene sequence: CDR1 SGHTA, CDR2 FQGNSA. The V end lost 4 bases, the J end lost 5 bases, and 8 bases lay between the germline ends. The CDR3 length is 12 residues. CDR3: CASSSQGYGYTF. The CDR3 DNA sequence: TGTGCCAGCAGCTCGCAGGGTTATGGCTACACCTTC.

CDR3 in amino acids: CASSLSPYPYEQYF. As DNA, the CDR3 is TGTGCCAGCAGCTTATCCCCTTATCCCTACGAGCAGTACTTC. The chain joins TRBV11-1 to TRBJ2-7; no firm D call. Deletions cut 2 bases from V and 2 bases from J, with 10 bases between. Germline V gene lookup returns CDR1 SGHAT and CDR2 FQDESV (reference sequence). This CDR3 region has 14 residues.

This rearrangement joins TRBV5-1 to TRBJ1-4; 7 bases align to TRBD1. Germline assignment: CDR1 SGHRS and CDR2 YFSETQ. Trimming cost V 4 bases and J 3 bases; bases outside gene matches: 6. This CDR3 is 15 amino acids long. In DNA form, the CDR3 reads TGCGCCAGCAGCAACCCAGGGGGTGCTAATGAAAAACTGTTTTTT. This translates into CASSNPGGANEKLFF.

This rearrangement joins TRBV18 to TRBJ2-6; the D gene is possibly TRBD1 (6 bases). The CDR3 loop spans 17 amino acids. The V gene lost 6 bases and the J gene lost 0 bases, with 15 bases spanning the gap. CDR1 and CDR2 (germline): KGHSH, LQKENI. The CDR3 here is CASSHGQLRSGANVLTF. CDR3 bases: TGTGCCAGCTCCCATGGACAGCTACGCTCTGGGGCCAACGTCCTGACTTTC. Combining the CDR3 with reference TRBV18 and TRBJ2-6 gives the whole variable domain NAGVMQNPRHLVRRRGQEARLRCSPMKGHSHVYWYRQLPEEGLKFMVYLQKENIIDESGMPKERFSAEFPKEGPSILRIQQVVRGDSAAYFCASSHGQLRSGANVLTFGAGSRLTVL.

The rearrangement links TRBV19 to TRBJ1-5; TRBD1 is a possible D gene (5 bases). The CDR3 extends over 15 amino acids. V shed 5 bases and J shed 0 bases, with 11 bases lying between them. The germline V gene has CDR1 LNHDA and CDR2 SQIVND (reference sequence). The CDR3 bases are TGTGCCAGTAGTGTATCAGGGTATAGCAATCAGCCCCAGCATTTT. This gives the protein CASSVSGYSNQPQHF.

This clone was seen a handful of times. The chain employs TRBV3-1 (or the pseudogene TRBV3-2) and TRBJ2-4; perhaps TRBD2 as D (6 bases). Trimming shortened V by 7 bases and J by 3 bases, and 16 bases separated the two germline ends. Germline CDR1 is LGHDT and CDR2 is YNNKEL (reference sequence). This CDR3 has 15 residues. The CDR3 sequence is CASNFGGVGKNIQYF. CDR3 bases: TGTGCCAGCAATTTCGGCGGGGTGGGCAAAAACATTCAGTACTTC.

The rearrangement joins TRBV30 to TRBJ2-7; 16 nucleotides agree with TRBD2. J lost 9 bases, V lost 8 bases, and 4 bases had no gene match. CDR1 is GTSNPN, CDR2 SVGIG, per germline (reference sequence). There are 12 residues in the CDR3. CDR3 nucleotides: TGTGCCCGAGGGACTAGCGGGAGGGGGCAGTACTTC. Translated: CARGTSGRGQYF. Full variable domain (outside the CDR3, taken from reference TRBV30 and TRBJ2-7): SQTIHQWPATLVQPVGSPLSLECTVEGTSNPNLYWYRQAAGRGLQLLFYSVGIGQISSEVPQNLSASRPQDRQFILSSKKLLLSDSGFYLCARGTSGRGQYFGPGTRLTVT.

This chain connects TRBV11-2 to TRBJ2-7; D is perhaps TRBD2 (5 bases). This CDR3 is built from 13 residues. The V and J ends lost 1 base and 5 bases respectively, with 9 bases between them. In germline, CDR1 is SGHAT, CDR2 FQNNGV. This CDR3 is CASSLAGVDEQYF. CDR3 nucleotide sequence: TGTGCCAGCAGCTTAGCCGGGGTTGACGAGCAGTACTTC. The variable domain in full, completed from reference TRBV11-2 and TRBJ2-7, reads EAGVAQSPRYKIIEKRQSVAFWCNPISGHATLYWYQQILGQGPKLLIQFQNNGVVDDSQLPKDRFSAERLKGVDSTLKIQPAKLEDSAVYLCASSLAGVDEQYFGPGTRLTVT.

This chain connects TRBV10-2 to TRBJ2-1, with a tentative D call TRBD2 (5 bases). Trimming took 2 bases from V and 1 from J, leaving 9 bases between them. Germline V gives CDR1 WSHSY, CDR2 SAAADI. This CDR3 has 15 amino acids. CDR3: CASSERRLSYNEQFF. DNA for the CDR3: TGCGCCAGCAGTGAGAGGAGGTTGTCCTACAATGAGCAGTTCTTC.

V and J are TRBV11-2 and TRBJ1-6, with D possibly matching TRBD1 (6 bases). The CDR3 consists of 16 residues. CDR1 and CDR2 from the germline V gene are SGHAT and FQNNGV. V lost 5 bases, J lost 5 bases, and 16 bases lay in between. This CDR3 is CASSNTGNQNNSPLHF. The CDR3 coding sequence is TGTGCCAGCAGCAATACAGGGAATCAGAATAATTCACCCCTCCACTTT.

The V gene is TRBV2, the J gene TRBJ1-3; tentative D call: TRBD1 (5 bases). Germline assignment: CDR1 SNHLY and CDR2 FYNNEI. The CDR3 contains 16 residues. Between the trimmed V and J ends, which lost 4 bases and 1 base, there was a span of 14 bases. The DNA of the CDR3 is TGTGCCAGCAGTGGCACAACTGCAGGGTCTGGAAACACCATATATTTT. It encodes CASSGTTAGSGNTIYF.

This chain links TRBV3-1 (or the pseudogene TRBV3-2) with TRBJ1-5; unclear D gene. This CDR3 has 13 residues. CDR1 and CDR2 (germline): LGHDT, YNNKEL (reference sequence). Deletions cut 3 bases from V and 4 bases from J, with 7 bases between. The CDR3 protein is CASSQLQNQPQHF. The CDR3 bases are TGTGCCAGCAGCCAGTTACAGAATCAGCCCCAGCATTTT.

V gene TRBV9 combines with J gene TRBJ2-2; 9 positions agree with TRBD2. V lost 2 bases, J lost 4 bases, and 12 bases stayed unmatched. Germline assignment: CDR1 SGDLS and CDR2 YYNGEE. The CDR3 length is 18 residues. The CDR3 sequence is CASSVWDGGAGGTGELFF. Written as DNA, the CDR3 is TGTGCCAGCAGCGTGTGGGACGGGGGAGCGGGAGGCACCGGGGAGCTGTTTTTT.

The chain uses TRBV29-1 and TRBJ2-7; 7 bases align to TRBD1. The CDR3 has 13 amino acids. V lost 5 bases, J lost 1 base, and 5 bases stayed unmatched. Germline V gene sequence: CDR1 SQVTM, CDR2 ANQGSEA. DNA of the CDR3: TGCAGCGTTTCACAGGGGCCGTCCTACGAGCAGTACTTC. Residues: CSVSQGPSYEQYF.